A selection of T cell receptor beta chains follows, all from one sample in a study of blood T cell repertoires in COVID-19. Sequenced by immunoSEQ multiplex PCR; TCRdb stores in-frame clones only, minus some. In the table there are approximately 270,000 clones, under 90% of which are singletons. The specimen sequenced was PBMCs or T cells enriched from blood (not recorded which). The origin of the receptors is a woman aged 60 to 75 who had recovered from COVID-19. Each CDR3 is given with its conserved first and last residue. The D gene is left open where the match is weak.

>14|TRBD2|TRBV10-1|TRBJ2-3
CASSDAGGGDTQYF
>15|NA|TRBV11-2|TRBJ1-6
CASSLWPSYNSPLHF
>15|NA|TRBV28|TRBJ1-2
CASSSLVSGKYGYTF
>12|NA|TRBV10-3|TRBJ2-5
CAIKSSEETQYF
>12|TRBD1|TRBV29-1|TRBJ2-7
CSVDRGRGEQYF
>16|NA|TRBV7-9|TRBJ2-1
CASSNPRAQRGNEQFF
>14|NA|TRBV30|TRBJ2-4
CAWNLGAHGNIQYF
>13|TRBD1|TRBV19|TRBJ2-7
CASSRDRDYEQYF
>14|NA|TRBV5-1|TRBJ1-1
CASSSTHSNTEAFF
>13|NA|TRBV30|TRBJ1-5
CAWSMDSNQPQHF
>19|NA|TRBV4-1|TRBJ2-1
CASSPQTLSGKSSYNEQFF
>15|TRBD2|TRBV10-1|TRBJ2-5
CASSRGGKGEETQYF
>13|NA|TRBV7-2|TRBJ2-1
CASSFLSYNEQFF
>13|TRBD2|TRBV7-2|TRBJ2-1
CASTWRGDNEQFF